These 9 T cell receptor beta chains originate from one sample sequenced in a study of blood T cells in healthy people across ages. Then a second PCR, running about 7 to 11 cycles, was carried out with a sample-barcoded 5' primer and a J-beta primer mix. Each CDR3 protein gets one entry after TCRdb re-called the 5' RACE reads with MiXCR. The sample records about 1,600,000 distinct CDR3 sequences, 42% being singletons. The sequenced sample consisted of blood. Receptor source: a woman aged 18-29 years in good health.

This clonotype was found a few times. V and J are TRBV11-2 and TRBJ2-5; D is undetermined. The CDR3 covers 13 residues. Germline lookup yields CDR1 SGHAT and CDR2 FQNNGV. With 2 bases removed from V and 7 bases from J, the gap between germline ends came to 11 bases. CDR3 sequence reads: CASSLSPGRTQYF. The CDR3 DNA reads TGTGCCAGCAGCTTAAGTCCGGGTAGGACCCAGTACTTC.

The chain links TRBV6-5 to TRBJ2-3; D is perhaps TRBD2 (6 bases). V was pared by 11 bases and J by 3 bases, with 12 bases between. This CDR3 comprises 12 residues. Germline V CDR1 and CDR2: MNHEY, SVGAGI. CDR3 nucleotide sequence: TGTGCCGTGGGCGGGGAGACAGATACGCAGTATTTT. Translated: CAVGGETDTQYF.

This clonotype was seen a few times. In nucleotides, the CDR3 is TGTGCCAGCAGTTTTAGGCCGGTGAGGGTAGACAATGAGCAGTTCTTC. Residues: CASSFRPVRVDNEQFF. The chain is built from TRBV27 and TRBJ2-1, with D perhaps matching TRBD2 (5 bases). The CDR3 runs to 16 residues. CDR1 MNHEY and CDR2 SMNVEV come from the germline V gene (reference sequence). Trimming stripped 3 bases from V and 5 bases from J, with 17 bases between.

As for this clonotype: Possible read error: a much larger clone is one base away. The chain uses TRBV20-1 and TRBJ1-5; D not certain. The CDR3 consists of 12 residues. Trimming took off 1 base at V and 3 bases at J, with 4 bases between the two ends. Looked up from germline, CDR1 is DFQATT and CDR2 is SNEGSKA (reference sequence). The chain's CDR3 is CSARAINQPQHF. The DNA of the CDR3 is TGCAGTGCTAGAGCTATCAATCAGCCCCAGCATTTT.

The chain is built from TRBV5-1 and TRBJ2-4; 7 bases agree with TRBD2. V was clipped by 4 bases and J by 6 bases; unmatched bases: 7. The CDR3 has 14 residues. Per germline, CDR1 SGHRS and CDR2 YFSETQ. The CDR3 DNA reads as TGCGCCAGCAGCAGCGGGGACGGAACAAACATTCAGTACTTC. This translates into CASSSGDGTNIQYF.

The V call is TRBV6-2 or TRBV6-3, the J call TRBJ2-5; D is possibly TRBD2 (5 bases). The CDR3 has 13 residues. Trimming pared 4 bases from V and 5 bases from J, leaving 11 bases between. CDR1 MNHEY and CDR2 SVGEGT come from the germline V gene. CDR3 region: CASSSWGDETQYF. In DNA form, the CDR3 reads TGTGCCAGCAGTTCATGGGGAGACGAGACCCAGTACTTC.

V and J are TRBV2 and TRBJ1-2; D is unclear. The CDR3 is 11 amino acids. CDR1 SNHLY and CDR2 FYNNEI come from the germline V gene. V was clipped by 7 bases and J by 4 bases, with 7 bases between them. The CDR3 loop reads CASISAYGYTF. CDR3 coding DNA: TGTGCCAGCATAAGTGCCTATGGCTACACCTTC.

This clonotype was seen only once. The chain couples TRBV2 to TRBJ1-5; D unresolved. This CDR3 comprises 16 residues. V dropped 5 bases and J dropped 0 bases, with 14 bases sitting between them. The germline V gene has CDR1 SNHLY and CDR2 FYNNEI. The CDR3 spells CASSKVIPHSNQPQHF. The CDR3 DNA sequence: TGTGCCAGCAGTAAAGTTATACCCCATAGCAATCAGCCCCAGCATTTT.

The genes are TRBV14 and TRBJ2-1; D is possibly TRBD2 (5 bases). This CDR3 is 14 amino acids long. With 1 base removed from V and 3 bases from J, the gap between germline ends came to 7 bases. Germline-derived CDR1 and CDR2 are SGHDN and FVKESK. CDR3 amino acids: CASSQASYYNEQFF. The CDR3, as DNA: TGTGCCAGCAGCCAAGCTAGCTACTACAATGAGCAGTTCTTC. The full variable domain, completed using reference TRBV14 and TRBJ2-1, is EAGVTQFPSHSVIEKGQTVTLRCDPISGHDNLYWYRRVMGKEIKFLLHFVKESKQDESGMPNNRFLAERTGGTYSTLKVQPAELEDSGVYFCASSQASYYNEQFFGPGTRLTVL.